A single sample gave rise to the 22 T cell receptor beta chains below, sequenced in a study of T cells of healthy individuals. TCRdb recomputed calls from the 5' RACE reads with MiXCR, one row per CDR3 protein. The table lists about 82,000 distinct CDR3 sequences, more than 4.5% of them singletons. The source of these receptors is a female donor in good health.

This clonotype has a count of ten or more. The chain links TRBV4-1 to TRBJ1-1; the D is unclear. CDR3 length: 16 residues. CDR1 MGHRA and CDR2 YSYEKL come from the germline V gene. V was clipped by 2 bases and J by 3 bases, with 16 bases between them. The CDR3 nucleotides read TGCGCCAGCAGCCAAAAGGGTTACGGCGGGGACACTGAAGCTTTCTTT. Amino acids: CASSQKGYGGDTEAFF.

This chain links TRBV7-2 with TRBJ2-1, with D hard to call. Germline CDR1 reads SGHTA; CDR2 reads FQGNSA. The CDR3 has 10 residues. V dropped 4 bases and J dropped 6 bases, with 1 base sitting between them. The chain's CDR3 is CASSSNEQFF. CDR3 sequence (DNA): TGTGCCAGCAGCTCCAATGAGCAGTTCTTC.

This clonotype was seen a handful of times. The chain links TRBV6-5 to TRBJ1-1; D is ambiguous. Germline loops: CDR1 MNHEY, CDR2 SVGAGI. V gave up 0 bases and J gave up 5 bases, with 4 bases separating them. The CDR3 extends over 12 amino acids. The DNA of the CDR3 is TGTGCCAGCAGTTACTCGAGAACTGAAGCTTTCTTT. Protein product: CASSYSRTEAFF.

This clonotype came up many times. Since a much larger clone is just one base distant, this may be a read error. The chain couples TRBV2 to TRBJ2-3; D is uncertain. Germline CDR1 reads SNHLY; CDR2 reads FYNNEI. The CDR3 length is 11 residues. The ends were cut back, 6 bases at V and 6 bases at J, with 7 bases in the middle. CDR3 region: CASSCEDTQYF. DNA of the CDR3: TGTGCCAGCAGCTGCGAGGATACGCAGTATTTT.

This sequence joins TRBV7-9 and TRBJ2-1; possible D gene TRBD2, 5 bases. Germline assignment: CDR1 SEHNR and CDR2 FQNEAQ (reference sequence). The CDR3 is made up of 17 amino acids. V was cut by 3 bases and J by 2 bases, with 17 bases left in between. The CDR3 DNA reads TGTGCCAGCAGCTTGATACTAGATCGTTTTACCTACAATGAGCAGTTCTTC. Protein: CASSLILDRFTYNEQFF.

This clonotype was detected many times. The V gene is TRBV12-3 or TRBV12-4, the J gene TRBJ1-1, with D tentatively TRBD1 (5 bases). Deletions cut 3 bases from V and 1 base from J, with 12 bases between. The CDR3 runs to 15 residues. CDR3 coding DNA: TGTGCCAGCAGTTTTAGGGGACCCTCGAACACTGAAGCTTTCTTT. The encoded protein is CASSFRGPSNTEAFF.

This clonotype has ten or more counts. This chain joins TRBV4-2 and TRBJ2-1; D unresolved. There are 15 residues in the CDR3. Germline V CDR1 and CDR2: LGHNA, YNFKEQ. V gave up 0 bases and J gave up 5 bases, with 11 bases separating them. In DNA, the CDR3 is TGTGCCAGCAGCCAAGATCTGGGCAGGAACAATGAGCAGTTCTTC. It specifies CASSQDLGRNNEQFF.

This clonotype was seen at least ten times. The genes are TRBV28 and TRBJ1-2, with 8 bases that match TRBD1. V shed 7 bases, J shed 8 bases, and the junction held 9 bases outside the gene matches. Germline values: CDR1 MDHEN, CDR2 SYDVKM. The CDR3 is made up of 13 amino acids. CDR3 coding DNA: TGTGCCAGCAATATCGGCAGGGGGCTCGGCTACACCTTC. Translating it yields CASNIGRGLGYTF.

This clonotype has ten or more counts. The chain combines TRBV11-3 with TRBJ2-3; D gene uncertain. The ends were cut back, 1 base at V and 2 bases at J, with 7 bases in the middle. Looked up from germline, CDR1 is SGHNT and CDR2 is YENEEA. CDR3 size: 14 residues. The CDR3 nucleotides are TGTGCCAGCAGCTTAGGTACCTTCACAGATACGCAGTATTTT. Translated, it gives CASSLGTFTDTQYF.

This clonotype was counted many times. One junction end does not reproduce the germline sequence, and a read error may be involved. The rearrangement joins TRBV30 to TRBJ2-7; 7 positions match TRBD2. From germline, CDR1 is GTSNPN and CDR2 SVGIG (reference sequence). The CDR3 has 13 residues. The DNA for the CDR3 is TGTGCCTGGAGTGTACGACTAGCAAAACGACCGAGATTC. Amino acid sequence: CAWSVRLAKRPRF.

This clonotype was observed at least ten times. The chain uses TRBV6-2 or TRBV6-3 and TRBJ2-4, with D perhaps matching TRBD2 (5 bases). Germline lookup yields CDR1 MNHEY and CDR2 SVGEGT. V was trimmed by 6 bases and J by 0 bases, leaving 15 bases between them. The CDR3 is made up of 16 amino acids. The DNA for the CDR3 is TGTGCCAGCAGCCTAGCTGCCTTACTAGCCAAAAACATTCAGTACTTC. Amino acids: CASSLAALLAKNIQYF.

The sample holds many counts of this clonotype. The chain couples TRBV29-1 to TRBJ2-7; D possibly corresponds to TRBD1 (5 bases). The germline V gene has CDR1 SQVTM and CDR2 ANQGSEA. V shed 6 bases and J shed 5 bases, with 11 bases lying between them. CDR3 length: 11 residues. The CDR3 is CSVQGTHEQYF. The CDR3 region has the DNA TGCAGCGTGCAGGGTACCCACGAGCAGTACTTC.

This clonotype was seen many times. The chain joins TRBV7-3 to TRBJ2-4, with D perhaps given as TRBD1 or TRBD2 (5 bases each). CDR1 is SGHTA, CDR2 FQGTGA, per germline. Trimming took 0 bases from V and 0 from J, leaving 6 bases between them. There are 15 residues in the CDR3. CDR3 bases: TGTGCCAGCAGCTTAACAGGGACAGCCAAAAACATTCAGTACTTC. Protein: CASSLTGTAKNIQYF.

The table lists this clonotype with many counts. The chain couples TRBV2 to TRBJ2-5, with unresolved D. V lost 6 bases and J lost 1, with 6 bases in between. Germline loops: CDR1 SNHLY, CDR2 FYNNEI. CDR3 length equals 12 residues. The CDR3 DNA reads TGTGCCAGCAGCACGGTCCAAGAGACCCAGTACTTC. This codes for CASSTVQETQYF.

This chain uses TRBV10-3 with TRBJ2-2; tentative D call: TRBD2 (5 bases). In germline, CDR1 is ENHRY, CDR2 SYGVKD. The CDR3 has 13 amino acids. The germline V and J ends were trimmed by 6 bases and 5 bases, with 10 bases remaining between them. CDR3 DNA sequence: TGTGCCATCAGCCAGCGAGGGACCGGGGAGCTGTTTTTT. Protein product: CAISQRGTGELFF.

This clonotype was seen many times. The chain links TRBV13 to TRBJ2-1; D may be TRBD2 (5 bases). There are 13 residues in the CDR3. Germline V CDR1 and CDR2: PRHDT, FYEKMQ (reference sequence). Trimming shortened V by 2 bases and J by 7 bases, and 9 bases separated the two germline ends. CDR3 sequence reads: CASSLRGPNEQFF. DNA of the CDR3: TGTGCCAGCAGCTTACGAGGGCCGAATGAGCAGTTCTTC.

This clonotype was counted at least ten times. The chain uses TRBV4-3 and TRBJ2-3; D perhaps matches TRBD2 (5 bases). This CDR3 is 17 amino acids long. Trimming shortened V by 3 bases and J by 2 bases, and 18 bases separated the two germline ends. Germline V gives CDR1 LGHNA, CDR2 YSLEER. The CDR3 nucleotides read TGCGCCAGCAGCCAGGAGGTAACTAGAAAAACCACAGATACGCAGTATTTT. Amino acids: CASSQEVTRKTTDTQYF.

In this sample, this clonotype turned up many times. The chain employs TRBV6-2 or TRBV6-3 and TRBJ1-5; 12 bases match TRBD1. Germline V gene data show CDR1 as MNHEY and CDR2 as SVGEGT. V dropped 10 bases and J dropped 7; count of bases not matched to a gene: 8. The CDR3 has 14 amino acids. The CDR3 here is CATGDRGPLQPQHF. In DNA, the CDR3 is TGTGCCACTGGGGACAGGGGGCCCCTCCAGCCCCAGCATTTT.

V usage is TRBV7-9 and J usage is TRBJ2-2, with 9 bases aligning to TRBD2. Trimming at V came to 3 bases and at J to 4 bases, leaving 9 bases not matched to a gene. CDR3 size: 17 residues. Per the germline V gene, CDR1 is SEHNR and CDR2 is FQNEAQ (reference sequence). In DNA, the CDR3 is TGTGCCAGCAGCTTCTTGCTACGGCGGGAGGGCACCGGGGAGCTGTTTTTT. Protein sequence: CASSFLLRREGTGELFF.

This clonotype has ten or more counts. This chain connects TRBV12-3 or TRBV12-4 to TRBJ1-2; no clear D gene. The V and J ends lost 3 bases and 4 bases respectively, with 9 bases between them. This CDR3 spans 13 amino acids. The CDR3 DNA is TGTGCCAGCAGTTTCAGGACGTCCTATGGCTACACCTTC. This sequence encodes CASSFRTSYGYTF.

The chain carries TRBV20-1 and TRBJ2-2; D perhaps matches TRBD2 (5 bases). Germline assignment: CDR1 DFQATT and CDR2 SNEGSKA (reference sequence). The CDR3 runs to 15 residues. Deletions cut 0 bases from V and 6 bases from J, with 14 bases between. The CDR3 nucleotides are TGCAGTGCTAGAGATGATCGGGCGGGCGCCGGGGAGCTGTTTTTT. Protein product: CSARDDRAGAGELFF.

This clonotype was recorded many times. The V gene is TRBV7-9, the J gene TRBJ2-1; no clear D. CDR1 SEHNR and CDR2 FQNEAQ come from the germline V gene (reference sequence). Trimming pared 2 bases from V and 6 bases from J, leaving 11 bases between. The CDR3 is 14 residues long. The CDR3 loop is CASSLLASVNEQFF. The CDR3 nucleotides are TGTGCCAGCAGCTTATTGGCCTCCGTCAATGAGCAGTTCTTC.